The present T cell receptor (beta chain) was sequenced within a study of CD8 T cells in ankylosing spondylitis. CDR3 size: 15 residues. CDR1 is SGHAT and CDR2 is FQNNGV in the germline V gene. Trimming cost V 5 bases and J 1 base; bases outside gene matches: 7. Researchers built TCR beta libraries using quantitative 5'-RACE with molecular barcodes. TCRdb reanalysed the 5' RACE reads using MiXCR and keeps one entry per CDR3 protein. Among roughly 450,000 distinct CDR3 sequences listed, 25% to 30% were seen once. Findings and caveats of the study: Peripheral blood samples showed relatively rare disease-linked clones, and these clones were CD8+. Within matched ankylosing spondylitis synovial fluid, disease-linked clones were reportedly significantly enriched. What appeared characteristic of ankylosing spondylitis blood was a TCR beta motif of fewer than ten highly homologous variants. Prior literature has documented some motif variants in synovial fluid and blood from reactive arthritis.

Notes on this clonotype: The antigen is undetermined.

This TCR was recovered from a male donor with ankylosing spondylitis. The gene calls are TRBV11-2 and TRBJ1-2; TRBD1 matches 7 bases. The sample consisted of blood, either unsorted or a sorted T cell fraction (not recorded which). CDR3 region: CASSTTGMRNYGYTF. DNA for the CDR3: TGTGCCAGCAGCACGACAGGGATGCGTAACTATGGCTACACCTTC.